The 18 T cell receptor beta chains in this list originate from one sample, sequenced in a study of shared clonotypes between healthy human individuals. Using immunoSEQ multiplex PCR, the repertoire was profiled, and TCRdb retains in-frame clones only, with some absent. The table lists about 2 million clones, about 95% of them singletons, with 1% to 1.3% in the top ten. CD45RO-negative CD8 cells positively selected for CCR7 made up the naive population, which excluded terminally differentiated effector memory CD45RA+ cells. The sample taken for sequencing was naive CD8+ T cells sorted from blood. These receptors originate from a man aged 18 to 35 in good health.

This CDR3 is CASSKVLLGPKTYEQYF. The CDR3, as DNA: TGTGCCAGCAGCAAAGTCTTACTCGGGCCAAAAACCTACGAGCAGTACTTC. V gene TRBV21-1 combines with J gene TRBJ2-7. TRBV21-1 has pseudogene status. This CDR3 spans 17 amino acids.

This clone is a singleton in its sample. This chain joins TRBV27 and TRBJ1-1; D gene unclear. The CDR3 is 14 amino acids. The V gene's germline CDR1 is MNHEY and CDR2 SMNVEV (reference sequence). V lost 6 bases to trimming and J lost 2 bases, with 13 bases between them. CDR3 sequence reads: CASSHRDGNTEAFF. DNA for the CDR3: TGTGCCAGCAGCCATCGCGACGGTAACACTGAAGCTTTCTTT.

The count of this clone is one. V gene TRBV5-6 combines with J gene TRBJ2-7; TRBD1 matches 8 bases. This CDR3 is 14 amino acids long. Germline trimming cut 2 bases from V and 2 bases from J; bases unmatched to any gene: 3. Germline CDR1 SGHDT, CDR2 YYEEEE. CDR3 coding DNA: TGTGCCAGCAGCTTACTGGACAGGGCCTACGAGCAGTACTTC. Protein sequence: CASSLLDRAYEQYF.

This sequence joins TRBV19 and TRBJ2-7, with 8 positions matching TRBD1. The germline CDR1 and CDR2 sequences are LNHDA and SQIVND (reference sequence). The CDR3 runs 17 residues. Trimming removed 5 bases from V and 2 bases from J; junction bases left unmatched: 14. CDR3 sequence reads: CASSRFFSGTGTYEQYF. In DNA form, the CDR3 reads TGTGCCAGTAGTCGTTTTTTTTCCGGGACAGGTACCTACGAGCAGTACTTC.

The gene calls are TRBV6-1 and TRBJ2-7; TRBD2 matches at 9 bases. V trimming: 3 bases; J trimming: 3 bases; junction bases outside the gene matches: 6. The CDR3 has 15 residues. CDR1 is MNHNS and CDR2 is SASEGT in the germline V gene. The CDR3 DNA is TGTGCCAGCAGTGATAGCCTAGCGGGAAACTACGAGCAGTACTTC. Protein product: CASSDSLAGNYEQYF.

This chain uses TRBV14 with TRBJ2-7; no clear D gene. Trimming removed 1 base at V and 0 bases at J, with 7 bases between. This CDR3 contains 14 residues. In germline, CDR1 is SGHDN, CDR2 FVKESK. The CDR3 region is CASSQVGPSYEQYF. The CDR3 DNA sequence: TGTGCCAGCAGCCAAGTTGGTCCCTCCTACGAGCAGTACTTC.

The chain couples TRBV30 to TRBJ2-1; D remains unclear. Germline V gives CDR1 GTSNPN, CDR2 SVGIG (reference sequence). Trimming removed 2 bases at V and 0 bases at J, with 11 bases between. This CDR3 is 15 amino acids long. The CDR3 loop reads CAWSQQLSSYNEQFF. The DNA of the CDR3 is TGTGCCTGGAGTCAACAGTTGAGCTCCTACAATGAGCAGTTCTTC.

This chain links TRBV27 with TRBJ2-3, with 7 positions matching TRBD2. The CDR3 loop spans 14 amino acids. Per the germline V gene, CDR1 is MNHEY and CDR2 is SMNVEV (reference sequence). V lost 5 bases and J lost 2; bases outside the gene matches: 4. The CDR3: CASSIAGNTDTQYF. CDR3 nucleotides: TGTGCCAGCAGTATAGCGGGTAACACAGATACGCAGTATTTT.

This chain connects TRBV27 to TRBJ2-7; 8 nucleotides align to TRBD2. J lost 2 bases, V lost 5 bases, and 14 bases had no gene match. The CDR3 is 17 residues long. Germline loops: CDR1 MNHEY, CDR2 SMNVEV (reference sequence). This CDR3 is CASSPGPGAGLAYEQYF. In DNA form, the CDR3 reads TGTGCCAGCAGTCCGGGGCCAGGGGCGGGACTAGCCTACGAGCAGTACTTC.

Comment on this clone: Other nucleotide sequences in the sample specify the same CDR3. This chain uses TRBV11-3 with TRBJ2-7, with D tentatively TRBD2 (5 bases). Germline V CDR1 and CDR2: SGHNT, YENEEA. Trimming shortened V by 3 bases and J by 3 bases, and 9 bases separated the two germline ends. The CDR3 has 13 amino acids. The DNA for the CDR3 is TGTGCCAGCAGCTTTGGGAGTAGCTACGAGCAGTACTTC. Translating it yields CASSFGSSYEQYF.

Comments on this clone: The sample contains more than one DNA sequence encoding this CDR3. CDR3 nucleotide sequence: TGTGCCAGCAGCTTCGGTCTGGGGGAGACCCAGTACTTC. It codes for CASSFGLGETQYF. The chain is built from TRBV5-6 and TRBJ2-5; D not certain. Trimming shortened V by 2 bases and J by 5 bases, and 10 bases separated the two germline ends. The CDR3 sequence is 13 residues long. Per germline, CDR1 SGHDT and CDR2 YYEEEE.

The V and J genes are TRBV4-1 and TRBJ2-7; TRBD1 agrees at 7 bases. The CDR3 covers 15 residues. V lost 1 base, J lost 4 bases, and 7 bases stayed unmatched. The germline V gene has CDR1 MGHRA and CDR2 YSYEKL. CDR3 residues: CASSQGATGRYEQYF. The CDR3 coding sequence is TGCGCCAGCAGCCAAGGGGCGACAGGGCGGTACGAGCAGTACTTC.

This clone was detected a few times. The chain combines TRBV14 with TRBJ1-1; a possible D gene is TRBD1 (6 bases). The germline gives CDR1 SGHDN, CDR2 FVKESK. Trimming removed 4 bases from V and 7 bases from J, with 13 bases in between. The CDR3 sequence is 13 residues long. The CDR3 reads CASSPTGGGEAFF. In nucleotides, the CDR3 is TGTGCCAGCAGCCCCACCGGGGGCGGTGAAGCTTTCTTT.

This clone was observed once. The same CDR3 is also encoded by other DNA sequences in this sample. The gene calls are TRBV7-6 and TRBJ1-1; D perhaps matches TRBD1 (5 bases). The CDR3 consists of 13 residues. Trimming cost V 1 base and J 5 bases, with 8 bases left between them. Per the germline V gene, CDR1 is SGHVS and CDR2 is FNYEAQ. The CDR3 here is CASSLGWGTEAFF. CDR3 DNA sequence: TGTGCCAGCAGCTTAGGTTGGGGGACTGAAGCTTTCTTT.

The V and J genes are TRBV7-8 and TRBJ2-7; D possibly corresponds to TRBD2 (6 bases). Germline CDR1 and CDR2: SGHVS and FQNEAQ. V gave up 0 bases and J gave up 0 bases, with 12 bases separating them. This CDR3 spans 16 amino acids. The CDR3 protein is CASSLAEGQTSYEQYF. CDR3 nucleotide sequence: TGTGCCAGCAGCTTAGCGGAGGGGCAAACCTCCTACGAGCAGTACTTC. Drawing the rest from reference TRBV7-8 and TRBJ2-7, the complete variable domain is GAGVSQSPRYKVAKRGQDVALRCDPISGHVSLFWYQQALGQGPEFLTYFQNEAQLDKSGLPSDRFFAERPEGSVSTLKIQRTQQEDSAVYLCASSLAEGQTSYEQYFGPGTRLTVT.

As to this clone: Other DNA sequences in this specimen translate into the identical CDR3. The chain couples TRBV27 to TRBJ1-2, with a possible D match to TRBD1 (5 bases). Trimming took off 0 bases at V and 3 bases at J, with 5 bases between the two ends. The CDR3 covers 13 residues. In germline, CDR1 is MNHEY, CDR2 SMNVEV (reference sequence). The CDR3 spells CASSLSRDYGYTF. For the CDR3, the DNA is TGTGCCAGCAGTTTATCCAGGGACTATGGCTACACCTTC.

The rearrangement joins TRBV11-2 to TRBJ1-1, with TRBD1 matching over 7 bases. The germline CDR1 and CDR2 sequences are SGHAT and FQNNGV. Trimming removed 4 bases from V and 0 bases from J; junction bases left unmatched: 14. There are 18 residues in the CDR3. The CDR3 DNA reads TGTGCCAGCAGCTATCCACTGGGGGACAGCGCCATGAACACTGAAGCTTTCTTT. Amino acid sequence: CASSYPLGDSAMNTEAFF.

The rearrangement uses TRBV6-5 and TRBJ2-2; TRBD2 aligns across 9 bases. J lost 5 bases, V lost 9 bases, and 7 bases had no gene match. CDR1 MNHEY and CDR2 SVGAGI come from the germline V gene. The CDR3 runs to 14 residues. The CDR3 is CASRFAGGTGELFF. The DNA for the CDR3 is TGTGCCAGTCGATTCGCGGGAGGGACCGGGGAGCTGTTTTTT.